Here is one TCR beta chain with its context. Clones were read by immunoSEQ multiplex PCR, and TCRdb kept only the in-frame ones, dropping some. Here the sample spans about 180,000 clones, roughly nine tenths being singletons. These data belong to a study of control samples from healthy donors and cancer patients. This CDR3 has 14 residues. Germline CDR1 reads GTSNPN; CDR2 reads SVGIG (reference sequence). V lost 4 bases, J lost 5 bases, and 10 bases stayed unmatched. Source material: blood. This receptor was identified in a man aged 25 to 40 in good health. The chain has TRBV30 and TRBJ1-1; TRBD1 aligns across 7 bases. The CDR3 bases are TGTGCCTGGACCCCTCGGGACAGAGGGACTGAAGCTTTCTTT. Its translation is CAWTPRDRGTEAFF.